This TCR beta chain was sequenced for a study of OX40 agonist ivuxolimab in advanced cancers. Trimming cost V 2 bases and J 0 bases, with 10 bases left between them. This CDR3 is 15 amino acids long. Looked up from germline, CDR1 is MDHEN and CDR2 is SYDVKM. The protocol was immunoSEQ multiplex PCR, while the TCRdb copy is restricted to in-frame clones and leaves out a portion. The repertoire includes under 45,000 clones, around four fifths of them detected once, and roughly 40% sits in the top ten. As concerns this clone: Antigen specificity is unknown.

General study points: Expanded clones belonging to CD8+ T cells outnumbered, on average, those of CD4+.

The TCR sequence derives from an adult with an advanced solid tumor such as melanoma, head and neck, liver or kidney cancer. The chain recombines TRBV28 with TRBJ1-1; no clear D gene. The material sequenced was CD4+ or CD8+ T cells sorted from blood, taken in a trial of the OX40 agonist ivuxolimab. The CDR3 region has the DNA TGTGCCAGCAGTTTAGTCCGAGGCCTGAACACTGAAGCTTTCTTT. The encoded protein is CASSLVRGLNTEAFF.